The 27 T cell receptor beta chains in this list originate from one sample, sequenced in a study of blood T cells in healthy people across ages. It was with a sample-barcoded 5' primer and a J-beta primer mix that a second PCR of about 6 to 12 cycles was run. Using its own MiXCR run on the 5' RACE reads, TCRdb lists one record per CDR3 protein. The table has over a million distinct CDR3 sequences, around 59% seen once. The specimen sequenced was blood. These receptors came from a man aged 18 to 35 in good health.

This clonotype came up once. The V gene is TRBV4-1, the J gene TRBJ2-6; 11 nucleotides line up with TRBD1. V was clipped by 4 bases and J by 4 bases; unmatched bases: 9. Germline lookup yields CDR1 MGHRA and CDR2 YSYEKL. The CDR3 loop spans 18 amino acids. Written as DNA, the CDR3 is TGCGCCAGCAGCCCCACGGACAGGGGGCAGGCAGGGGCCAACGTCCTGACTTTC. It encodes CASSPTDRGQAGANVLTF.

CDR3 in DNA: TGTGCCAGCGCAAAATACGCCCTTGGGACAGGCAACCAAGAGACCCAGTACTTC. Encoded protein: CASAKYALGTGNQETQYF. The V call is TRBV27, the J call TRBJ2-5, with 8 bases that match TRBD1. This CDR3 spans 18 amino acids. Germline-derived CDR1 and CDR2 are MNHEY and SMNVEV (reference sequence). Trimming at V came to 8 bases and at J to 0 bases, leaving 17 bases not matched to a gene.

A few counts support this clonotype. This CDR3 is CASSQVGQDFANYGYTF. As DNA, the CDR3 is TGCGCCAGCAGCCAAGTGGGACAGGACTTCGCTAACTATGGCTACACCTTC. The chain links TRBV4-1 to TRBJ1-2; TRBD1 aligns across 8 bases. This CDR3 contains 17 residues. Germline V gene sequence: CDR1 MGHRA, CDR2 YSYEKL. Losses at the gene ends were 1 base for V and 0 bases for J; bases not matched to a gene: 7.

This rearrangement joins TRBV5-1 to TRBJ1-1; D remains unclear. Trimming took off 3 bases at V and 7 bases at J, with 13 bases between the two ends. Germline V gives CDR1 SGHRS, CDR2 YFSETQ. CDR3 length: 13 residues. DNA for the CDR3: TGCGCCAGCAGCTCCTCACCCCTTTATGAAGCTTTCTTT. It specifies CASSSSPLYEAFF.

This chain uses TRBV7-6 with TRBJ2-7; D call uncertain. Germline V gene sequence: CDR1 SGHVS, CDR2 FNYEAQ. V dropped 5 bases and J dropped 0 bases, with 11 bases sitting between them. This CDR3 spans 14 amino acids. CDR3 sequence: CASSVSRSSYEQYF. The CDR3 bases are TGTGCCAGCAGCGTCAGCCGGAGCTCCTACGAGCAGTACTTC. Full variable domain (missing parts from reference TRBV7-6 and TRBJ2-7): GAGVSQSPRYKVTKRGQDVALRCDPISGHVSLYWYRQALGQGPEFLTYFNYEAQQDKSGLPNDRFSAERPEGSISTLTIQRTEQRDSAMYRCASSVSRSSYEQYFGPGTRLTVT.

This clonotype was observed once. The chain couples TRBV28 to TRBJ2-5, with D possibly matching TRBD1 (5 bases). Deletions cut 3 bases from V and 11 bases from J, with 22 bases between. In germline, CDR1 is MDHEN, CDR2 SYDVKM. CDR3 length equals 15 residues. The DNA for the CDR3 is TGTGCCAGCAGTTTGCTGCAGGGATCCTACAATGAGCAGTACTTC. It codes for CASSLLQGSYNEQYF.

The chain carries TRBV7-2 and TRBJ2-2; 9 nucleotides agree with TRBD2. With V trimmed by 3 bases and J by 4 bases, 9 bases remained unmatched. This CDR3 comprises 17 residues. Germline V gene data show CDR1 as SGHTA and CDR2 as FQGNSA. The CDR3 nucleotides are TGTGCCAGCAGCTTGTTAGCGGGGGTTATGGGCACCGGGGAGCTGTTTTTT. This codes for CASSLLAGVMGTGELFF.

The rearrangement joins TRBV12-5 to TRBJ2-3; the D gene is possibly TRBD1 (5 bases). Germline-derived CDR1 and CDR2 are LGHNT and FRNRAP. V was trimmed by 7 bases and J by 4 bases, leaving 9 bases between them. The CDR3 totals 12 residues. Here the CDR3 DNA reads TGTGCTAGTGAAGGGGATTCAGATACGCAGTATTTT. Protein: CASEGDSDTQYF.

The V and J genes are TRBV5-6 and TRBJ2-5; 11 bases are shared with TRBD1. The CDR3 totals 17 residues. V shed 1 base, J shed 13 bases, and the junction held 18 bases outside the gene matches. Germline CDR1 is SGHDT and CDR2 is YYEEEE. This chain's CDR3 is CASSLSLTGQGASTGYF. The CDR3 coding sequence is TGTGCCAGCAGCTTGTCGCTTACCGGACAGGGGGCCTCCACAGGGTACTTC.

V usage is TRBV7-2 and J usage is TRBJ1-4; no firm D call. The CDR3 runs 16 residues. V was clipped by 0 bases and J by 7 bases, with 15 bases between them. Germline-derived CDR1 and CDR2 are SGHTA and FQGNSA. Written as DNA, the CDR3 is TGTGCCAGCAGCTTAGCCTTGGACCGACGGGGTGAAAAACTGTTTTTT. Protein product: CASSLALDRRGEKLFF.

In nucleotides, the CDR3 is TGCAGTGCTCACCCCGTGGGACAGGGGTCTGAGGTCTATAATTCACCCCTCCACTTT. Amino acids: CSAHPVGQGSEVYNSPLHF. The chain recombines TRBV20-1 with TRBJ1-6, with TRBD1 identical over 10 bases. The J segment lost 3 bases and the V segment lost 5 bases, leaving 16 bases of the junction unmatched. Germline V gene sequence: CDR1 DFQATT, CDR2 SNEGSKA (reference sequence). The CDR3 has 19 amino acids.

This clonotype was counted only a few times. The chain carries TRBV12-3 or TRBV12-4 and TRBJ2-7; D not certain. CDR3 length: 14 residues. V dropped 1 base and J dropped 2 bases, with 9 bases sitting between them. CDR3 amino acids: CASSLGQSTYEQYF. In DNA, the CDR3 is TGTGCCAGCAGTTTAGGTCAGAGCACCTACGAGCAGTACTTC.

Here the CDR3 DNA reads TGCAGCGTTGCCCCCCGCCTACTACAAGAGACCCAGTACTTC. This translates into CSVAPRLLQETQYF. This chain uses TRBV29-1 with TRBJ2-5; D remains ambiguous. The CDR3 contains 14 residues. Germline V gives CDR1 SQVTM, CDR2 ANQGSEA. V was clipped by 4 bases and J by 2 bases, with 14 bases between them. Supplemented by reference TRBV29-1 and TRBJ2-5, the full variable domain reads SAVISQKPSRDICQRGTSLTIQCQVDSQVTMMFWYRQQPGQSLTLIATANQGSEATYESGFVIDKFPISRPNLTFSTLTVSNMSPEDSSIYLCSVAPRLLQETQYFGPGTRLLVL.

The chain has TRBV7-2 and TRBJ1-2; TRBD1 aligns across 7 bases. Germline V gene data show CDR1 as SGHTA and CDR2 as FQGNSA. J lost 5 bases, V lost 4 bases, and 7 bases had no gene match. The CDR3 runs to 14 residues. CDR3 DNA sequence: TGTGCCAGCAGCTGGGAGGGACAGAATTATGGCTACACCTTC. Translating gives CASSWEGQNYGYTF.

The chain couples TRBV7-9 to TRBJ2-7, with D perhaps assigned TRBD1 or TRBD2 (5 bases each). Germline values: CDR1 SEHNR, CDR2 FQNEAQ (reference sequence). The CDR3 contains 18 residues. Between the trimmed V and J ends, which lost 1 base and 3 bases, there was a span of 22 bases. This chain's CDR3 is CASSLVKMDVGDRYEQYF. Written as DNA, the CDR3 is TGTGCCAGCAGCTTAGTAAAAATGGACGTAGGGGACCGCTACGAGCAGTACTTC. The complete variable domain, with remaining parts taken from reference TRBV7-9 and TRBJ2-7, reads DTGVSQNPRHKITKRGQNVTFRCDPISEHNRLYWYRQTLGQGPEFLTYFQNEAQLEKSRLLSDRFSAERPKGSFSTLEIQRTEQGDSAMYLCASSLVKMDVGDRYEQYFGPGTRLTVT.

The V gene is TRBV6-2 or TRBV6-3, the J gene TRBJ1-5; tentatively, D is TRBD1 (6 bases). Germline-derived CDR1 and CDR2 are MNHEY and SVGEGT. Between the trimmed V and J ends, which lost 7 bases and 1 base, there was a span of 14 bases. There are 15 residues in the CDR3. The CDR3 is CASTIPGVSNQPQHF. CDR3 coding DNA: TGTGCCAGCACCATCCCAGGGGTAAGCAATCAGCCCCAGCATTTT.

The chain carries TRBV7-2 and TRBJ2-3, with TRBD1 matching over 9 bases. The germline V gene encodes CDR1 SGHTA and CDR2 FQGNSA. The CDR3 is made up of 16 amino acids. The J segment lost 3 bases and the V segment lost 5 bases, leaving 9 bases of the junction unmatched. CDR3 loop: CASSTRTGEGTDTQYF. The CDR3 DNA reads TGTGCCAGCAGCACACGGACAGGGGAAGGGACAGATACGCAGTATTTT.

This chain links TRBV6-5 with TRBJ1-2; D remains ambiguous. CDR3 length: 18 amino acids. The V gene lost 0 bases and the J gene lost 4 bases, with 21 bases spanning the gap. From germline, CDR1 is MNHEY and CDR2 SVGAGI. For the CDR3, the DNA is TGTGCCAGCAGTTACTCTGGTGTGGACGCCGCCCTTTCCTATGGCTACACCTTC. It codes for CASSYSGVDAALSYGYTF.

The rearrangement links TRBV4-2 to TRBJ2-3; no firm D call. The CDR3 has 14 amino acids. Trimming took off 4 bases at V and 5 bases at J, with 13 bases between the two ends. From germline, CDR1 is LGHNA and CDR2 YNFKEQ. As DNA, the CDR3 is TGTGCCAGCAGCCCCGGGCTTTGGGGAGATACGCAGTATTTT. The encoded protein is CASSPGLWGDTQYF.

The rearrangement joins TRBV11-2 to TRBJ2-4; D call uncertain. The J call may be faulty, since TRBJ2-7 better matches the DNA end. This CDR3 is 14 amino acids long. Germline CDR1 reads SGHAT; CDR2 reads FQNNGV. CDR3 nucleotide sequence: TGTGCCAGCAGCTTAATACGGAACCCCTACGAGCAGTACTTC. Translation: CASSLIRNPYEQYF.

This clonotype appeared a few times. The CDR3 protein is CSAPPGYTF. CDR3 coding DNA: TGCAGTGCCCCCCCTGGCTACACCTTC. The rearrangement joins TRBV20-1 to TRBJ1-2; D unclear. Trimming stripped 6 bases from V and 7 bases from J, with 6 bases between. The germline gives CDR1 DFQATT, CDR2 SNEGSKA (reference sequence). The CDR3 has 9 amino acids.

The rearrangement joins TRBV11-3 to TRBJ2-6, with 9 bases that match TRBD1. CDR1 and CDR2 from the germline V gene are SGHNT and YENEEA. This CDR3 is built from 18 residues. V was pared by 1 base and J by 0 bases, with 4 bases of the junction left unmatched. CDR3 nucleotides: TGTGCCAGCAGCTTAGGGGACAGGGCCTCCTCTGGGGCCAACGTCCTGACTTTC. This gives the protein CASSLGDRASSGANVLTF.

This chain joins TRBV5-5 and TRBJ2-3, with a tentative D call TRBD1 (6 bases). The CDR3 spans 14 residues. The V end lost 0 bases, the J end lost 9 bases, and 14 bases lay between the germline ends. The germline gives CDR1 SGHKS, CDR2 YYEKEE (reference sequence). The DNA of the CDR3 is TGTGCCAGCAGCTTGGACAGGGCCTTCGAGACGCAGTATTTT. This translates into CASSLDRAFETQYF. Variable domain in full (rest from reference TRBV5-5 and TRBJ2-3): DAGVTQSPTHLIKTRGQQVTLRCSPISGHKSVSWYQQVLGQGPQFIFQYYEKEERGRGNFPDRFSARQFPNYSSELNVNALLLGDSALYLCASSLDRAFETQYFGPGTRLTVL.

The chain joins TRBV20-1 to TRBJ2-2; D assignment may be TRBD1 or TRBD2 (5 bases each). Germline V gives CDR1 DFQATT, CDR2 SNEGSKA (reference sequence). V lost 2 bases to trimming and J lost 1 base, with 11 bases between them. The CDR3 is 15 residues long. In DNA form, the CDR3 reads TGCAGTGCTAGACTAGGGACGATGAACACCGGGGAGCTGTTTTTT. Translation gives CSARLGTMNTGELFF.

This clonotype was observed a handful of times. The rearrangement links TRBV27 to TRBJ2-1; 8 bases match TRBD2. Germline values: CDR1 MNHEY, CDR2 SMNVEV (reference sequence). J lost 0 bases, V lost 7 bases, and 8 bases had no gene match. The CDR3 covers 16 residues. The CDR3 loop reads CASKLIAGSSYNEQFF. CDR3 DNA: TGTGCCAGCAAGTTGATAGCGGGAAGCTCCTACAATGAGCAGTTCTTC.

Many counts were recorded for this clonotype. In nucleotides, the CDR3 is TGCGCCAGCAGCCAAGATGTGGAAACACCCCTCCTTACTGGAACCCAGTACTTC. This encodes CASSQDVETPLLTGTQYF. The V call is TRBV4-3, the J call TRBJ2-5; D not resolved. The V end was cut by 0 bases, the J end by 8 bases, with 25 bases between. The length of the CDR3 is 18 residues. Looked up from germline, CDR1 is LGHNA and CDR2 is YSLEER.

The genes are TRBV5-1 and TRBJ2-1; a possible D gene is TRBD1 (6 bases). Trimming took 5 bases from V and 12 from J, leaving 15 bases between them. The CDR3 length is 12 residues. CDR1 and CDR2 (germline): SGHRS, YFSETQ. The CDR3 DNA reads TGCGCCAGCAGACCGGACAGTGCTTGGCAGTTCTTC. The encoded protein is CASRPDSAWQFF.